Below, one TCR beta chain is given with its context. This CDR3 region has 13 residues. Trimming removed 0 bases at V and 3 bases at J, with 6 bases between. Looked up from germline, CDR1 is SGHAT and CDR2 is FQNNGV. The record originates from a study of blood T cell repertoires in COVID-19. Whole-study context: Whether acute or convalescent, the COVID-19 samples came from the United States, Italy and Spain. PBMCs, B-cell-depleted T cells, or T cells provided the cDNA or gDNA that made up the material.

Participants were aged about 18 to 100 years, lived in 24 US areas, and enrolled virtually. Participants' reported clinical history set cohort assignment. Assay used: immunoSEQ multiplex PCR; TCRdb lists only in-frame clones, some missing. The data contain about 240,000 clones, around 85% of them singletons. This receptor was taken from a woman between 35 and 50 years old with acute COVID-19. V is TRBV11-2 and J is TRBJ2-7, with a weak D call TRBD2 (5 bases). The sample comprised PBMCs or T cells enriched from blood (not recorded which). The CDR3 sequence is CASSLDGDYEQYF. The CDR3 nucleotides read TGTGCCAGCAGCTTAGACGGGGACTACGAGCAGTACTTC.